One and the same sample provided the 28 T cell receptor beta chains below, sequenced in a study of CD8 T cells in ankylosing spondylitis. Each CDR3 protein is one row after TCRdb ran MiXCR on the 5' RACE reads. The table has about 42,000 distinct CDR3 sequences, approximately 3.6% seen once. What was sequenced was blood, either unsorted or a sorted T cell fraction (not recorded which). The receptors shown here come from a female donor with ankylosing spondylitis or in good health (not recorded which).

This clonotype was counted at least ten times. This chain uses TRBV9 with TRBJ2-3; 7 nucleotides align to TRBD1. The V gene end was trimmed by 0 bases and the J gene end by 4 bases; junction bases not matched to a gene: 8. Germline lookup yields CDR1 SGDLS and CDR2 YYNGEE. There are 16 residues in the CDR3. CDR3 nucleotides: TGTGCCAGCAGCGTAGAGGGGGCCCTATCCGCAGATACGCAGTATTTT. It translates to CASSVEGALSADTQYF.

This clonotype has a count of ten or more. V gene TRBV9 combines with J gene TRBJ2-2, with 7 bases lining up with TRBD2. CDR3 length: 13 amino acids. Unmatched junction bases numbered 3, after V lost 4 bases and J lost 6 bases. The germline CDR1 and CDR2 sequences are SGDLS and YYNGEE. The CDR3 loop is CASSPGLAGELFF. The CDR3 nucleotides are TGTGCCAGCAGCCCAGGACTAGCCGGGGAGCTGTTTTTT.

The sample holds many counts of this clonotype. The CDR3 sequence is CASTTAGTVSYNEQFF. In DNA form, the CDR3 reads TGTGCCAGCACCACCGCCGGGACAGTCTCCTACAATGAGCAGTTCTTC. The chain is built from TRBV9 and TRBJ2-1; 7 nucleotides align to TRBD1. This CDR3 is 16 amino acids long. Trimming took 6 bases from V and 0 from J; bases not matched to a gene: 9. Germline values: CDR1 SGDLS, CDR2 YYNGEE.

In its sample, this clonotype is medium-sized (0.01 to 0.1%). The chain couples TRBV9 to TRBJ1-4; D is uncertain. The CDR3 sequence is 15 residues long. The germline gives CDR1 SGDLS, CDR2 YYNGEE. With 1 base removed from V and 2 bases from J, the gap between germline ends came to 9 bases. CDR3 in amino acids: CASSVMEGTNEKLFF. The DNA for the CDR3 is TGTGCCAGCAGCGTAATGGAGGGTACTAATGAAAAACTGTTTTTT.

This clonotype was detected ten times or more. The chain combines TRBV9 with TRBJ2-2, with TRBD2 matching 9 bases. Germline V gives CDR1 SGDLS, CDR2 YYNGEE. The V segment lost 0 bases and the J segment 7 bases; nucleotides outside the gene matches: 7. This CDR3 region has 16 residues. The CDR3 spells CASSVGLAGMNGELFF. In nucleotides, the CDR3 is TGTGCCAGCAGCGTAGGGCTAGCGGGGATGAACGGGGAGCTGTTTTTT.

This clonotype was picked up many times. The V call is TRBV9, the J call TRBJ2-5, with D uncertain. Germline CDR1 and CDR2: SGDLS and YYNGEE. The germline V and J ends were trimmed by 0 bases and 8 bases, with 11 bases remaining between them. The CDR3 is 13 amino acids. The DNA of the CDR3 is TGTGCCAGCAGCGTAGAAATTGACGGCACCCAGTACTTC. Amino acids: CASSVEIDGTQYF.

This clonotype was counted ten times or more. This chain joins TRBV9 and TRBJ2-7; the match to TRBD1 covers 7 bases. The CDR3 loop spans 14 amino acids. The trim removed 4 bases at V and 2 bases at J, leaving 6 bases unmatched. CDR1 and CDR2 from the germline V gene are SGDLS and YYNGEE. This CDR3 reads CASSRRDSPYEQYF. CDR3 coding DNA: TGTGCCAGCAGCAGACGGGACAGCCCCTACGAGCAGTACTTC.

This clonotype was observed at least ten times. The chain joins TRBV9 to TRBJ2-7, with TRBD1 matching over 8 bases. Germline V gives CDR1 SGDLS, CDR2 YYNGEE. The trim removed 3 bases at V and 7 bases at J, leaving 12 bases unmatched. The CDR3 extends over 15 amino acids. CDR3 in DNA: TGTGCCAGCAGCGCCCATCCGGACAGGGCTGGAGAGCAGTACTTC. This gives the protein CASSAHPDRAGEQYF.

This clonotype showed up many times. CDR3 coding DNA: TGTGCCAGCAGCGTAGGGGCCGGGATGAGCTCTGGAAACACCATATATTTT. Its translation: CASSVGAGMSSGNTIYF. The V gene is TRBV9, the J gene TRBJ1-3; no firm D call. CDR1 and CDR2 (germline): SGDLS, YYNGEE. The V end was cut by 0 bases, the J end by 0 bases, with 13 bases between. The CDR3 loop spans 17 amino acids.

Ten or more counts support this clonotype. The CDR3 nucleotides are TGTGCCAGCAGCGTATCACAGGGCCTATGGGATAACTATGGCTACACCTTC. This gives the protein CASSVSQGLWDNYGYTF. The chain recombines TRBV9 with TRBJ1-2, with D tentatively TRBD1 (6 bases). The germline V gene encodes CDR1 SGDLS and CDR2 YYNGEE. Trimming stripped 1 base from V and 1 base from J, with 17 bases between. The CDR3 extends over 17 amino acids. The variable domain in full, with the rest retrieved from reference TRBV9 and TRBJ1-2, is DSGVTQTPKHLITATGQRVTLRCSPRSGDLSVYWYQQSLDQGLQFLIQYYNGEERAKGNILERFSAQQFPDLHSELNLSSLELGDSALYFCASSVSQGLWDNYGYTFGSGTRLTVV.

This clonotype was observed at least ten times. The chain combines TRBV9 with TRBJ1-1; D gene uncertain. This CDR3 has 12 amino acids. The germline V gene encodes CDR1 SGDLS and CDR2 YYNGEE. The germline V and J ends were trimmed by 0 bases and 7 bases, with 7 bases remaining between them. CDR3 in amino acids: CASSVGTGEAFF. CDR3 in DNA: TGTGCCAGCAGCGTAGGAACCGGTGAAGCTTTCTTT. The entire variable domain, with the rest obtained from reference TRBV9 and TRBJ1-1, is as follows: DSGVTQTPKHLITATGQRVTLRCSPRSGDLSVYWYQQSLDQGLQFLIQYYNGEERAKGNILERFSAQQFPDLHSELNLSSLELGDSALYFCASSVGTGEAFFGQGTRLTVV.

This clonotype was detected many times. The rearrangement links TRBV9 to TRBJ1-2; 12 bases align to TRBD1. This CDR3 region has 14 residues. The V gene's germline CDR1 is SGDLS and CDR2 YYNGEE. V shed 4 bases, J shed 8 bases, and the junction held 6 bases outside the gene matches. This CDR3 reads CASSPGQGALGYTF. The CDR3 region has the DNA TGTGCCAGCAGCCCGGGACAGGGGGCGCTGGGCTACACCTTC.

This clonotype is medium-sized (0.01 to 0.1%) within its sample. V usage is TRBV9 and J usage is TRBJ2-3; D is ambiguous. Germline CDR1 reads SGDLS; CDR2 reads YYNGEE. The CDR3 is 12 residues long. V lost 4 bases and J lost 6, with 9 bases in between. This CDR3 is CASSLIGDTQYF. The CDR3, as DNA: TGTGCCAGCAGCCTCATCGGGGATACGCAGTATTTT.

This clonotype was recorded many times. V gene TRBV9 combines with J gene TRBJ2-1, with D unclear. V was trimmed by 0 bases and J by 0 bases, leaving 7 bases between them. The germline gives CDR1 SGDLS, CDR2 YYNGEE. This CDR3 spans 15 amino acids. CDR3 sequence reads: CASSVEVGSYNEQFF. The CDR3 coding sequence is TGTGCCAGCAGCGTAGAGGTGGGCTCCTACAATGAGCAGTTCTTC. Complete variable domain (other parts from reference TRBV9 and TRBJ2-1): DSGVTQTPKHLITATGQRVTLRCSPRSGDLSVYWYQQSLDQGLQFLIQYYNGEERAKGNILERFSAQQFPDLHSELNLSSLELGDSALYFCASSVEVGSYNEQFFGPGTRLTVL.

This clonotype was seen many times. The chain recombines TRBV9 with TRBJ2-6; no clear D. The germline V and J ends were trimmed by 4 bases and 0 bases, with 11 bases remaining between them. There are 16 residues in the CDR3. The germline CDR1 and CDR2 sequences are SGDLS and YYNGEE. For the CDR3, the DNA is TGTGCCAGCAGCCCAAGCCCCACCTCTGGGGCCAACGTCCTGACTTTC. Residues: CASSPSPTSGANVLTF.

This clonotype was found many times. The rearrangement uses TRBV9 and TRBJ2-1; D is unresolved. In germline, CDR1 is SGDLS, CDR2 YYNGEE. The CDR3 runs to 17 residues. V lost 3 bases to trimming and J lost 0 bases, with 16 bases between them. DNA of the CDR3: TGTGCCAGCAGCGCTACGCTGACACCGAGCTCCTACAATGAGCAGTTCTTC. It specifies CASSATLTPSSYNEQFF. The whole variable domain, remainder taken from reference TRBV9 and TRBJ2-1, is DSGVTQTPKHLITATGQRVTLRCSPRSGDLSVYWYQQSLDQGLQFLIQYYNGEERAKGNILERFSAQQFPDLHSELNLSSLELGDSALYFCASSATLTPSSYNEQFFGPGTRLTVL.

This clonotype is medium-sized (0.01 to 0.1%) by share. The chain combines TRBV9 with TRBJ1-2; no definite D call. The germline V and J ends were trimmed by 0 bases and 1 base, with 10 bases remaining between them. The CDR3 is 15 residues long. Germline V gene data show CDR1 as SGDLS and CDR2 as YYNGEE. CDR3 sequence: CASSVGTGNNYGYTF. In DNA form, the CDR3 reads TGTGCCAGCAGCGTAGGAACGGGAAATAACTATGGCTACACCTTC.

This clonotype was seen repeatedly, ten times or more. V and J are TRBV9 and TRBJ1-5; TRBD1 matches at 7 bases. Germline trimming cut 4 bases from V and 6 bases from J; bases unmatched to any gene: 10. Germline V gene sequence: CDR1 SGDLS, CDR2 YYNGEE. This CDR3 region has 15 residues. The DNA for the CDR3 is TGTGCCAGCAGCCCGGGGGCAGGGGGAGGTCAGCCCCAGCATTTT. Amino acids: CASSPGAGGGQPQHF.

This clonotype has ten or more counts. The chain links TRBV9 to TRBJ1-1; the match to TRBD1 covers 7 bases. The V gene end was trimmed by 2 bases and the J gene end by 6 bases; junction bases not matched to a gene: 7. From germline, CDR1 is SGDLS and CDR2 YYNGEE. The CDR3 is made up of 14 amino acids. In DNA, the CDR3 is TGTGCCAGCAGCGTTGTCGACAGGGACGCTGAAGCTTTCTTT. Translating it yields CASSVVDRDAEAFF.

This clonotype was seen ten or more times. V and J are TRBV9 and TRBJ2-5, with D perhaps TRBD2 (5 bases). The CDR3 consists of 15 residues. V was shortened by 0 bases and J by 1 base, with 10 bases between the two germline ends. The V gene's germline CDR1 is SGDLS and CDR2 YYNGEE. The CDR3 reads CASSVAEGIQETQYF. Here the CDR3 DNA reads TGTGCCAGCAGCGTAGCTGAGGGAATCCAAGAGACCCAGTACTTC.

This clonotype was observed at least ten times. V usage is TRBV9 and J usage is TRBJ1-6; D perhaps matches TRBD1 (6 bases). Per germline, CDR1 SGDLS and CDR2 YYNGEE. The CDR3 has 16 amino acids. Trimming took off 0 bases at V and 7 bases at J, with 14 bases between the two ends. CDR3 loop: CASSVASGVRNSPLHF. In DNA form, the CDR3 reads TGTGCCAGCAGCGTAGCCTCAGGGGTACGGAATTCACCCCTCCACTTT.

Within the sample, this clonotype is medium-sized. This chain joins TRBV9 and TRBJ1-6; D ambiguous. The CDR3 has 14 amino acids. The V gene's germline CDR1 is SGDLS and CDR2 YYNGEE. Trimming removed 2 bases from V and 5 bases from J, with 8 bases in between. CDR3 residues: CASSVATNNSPLHF. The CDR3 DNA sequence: TGTGCCAGCAGCGTCGCGACAAATAATTCACCCCTCCACTTT.

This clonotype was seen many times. CDR3 in DNA: TGTGCCAGCAGCTCGGACCGGGGGGAGACCCAGTACTTC. Translating gives CASSSDRGETQYF. The V gene is TRBV9, the J gene TRBJ2-5; TRBD2 might be the D (6 bases). Germline CDR1 reads SGDLS; CDR2 reads YYNGEE. The CDR3 extends over 13 amino acids. V was shortened by 4 bases and J by 5 bases, with 12 bases between the two germline ends.

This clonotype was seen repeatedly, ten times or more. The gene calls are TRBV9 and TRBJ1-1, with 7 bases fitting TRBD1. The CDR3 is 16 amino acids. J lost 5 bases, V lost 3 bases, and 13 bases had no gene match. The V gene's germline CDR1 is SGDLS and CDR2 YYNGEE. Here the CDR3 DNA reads TGTGCCAGCAGCGCCCGCCCAGGGGGTAGTTATACTGAAGCTTTCTTT. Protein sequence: CASSARPGGSYTEAFF.

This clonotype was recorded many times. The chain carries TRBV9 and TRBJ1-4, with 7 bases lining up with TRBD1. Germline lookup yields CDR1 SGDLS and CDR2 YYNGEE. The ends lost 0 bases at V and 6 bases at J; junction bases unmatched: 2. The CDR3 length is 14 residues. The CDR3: CASSVGQGDEKLFF. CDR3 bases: TGTGCCAGCAGCGTAGGCCAGGGGGATGAAAAACTGTTTTTT. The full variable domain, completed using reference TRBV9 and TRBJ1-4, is DSGVTQTPKHLITATGQRVTLRCSPRSGDLSVYWYQQSLDQGLQFLIQYYNGEERAKGNILERFSAQQFPDLHSELNLSSLELGDSALYFCASSVGQGDEKLFFGSGTQLSVL.

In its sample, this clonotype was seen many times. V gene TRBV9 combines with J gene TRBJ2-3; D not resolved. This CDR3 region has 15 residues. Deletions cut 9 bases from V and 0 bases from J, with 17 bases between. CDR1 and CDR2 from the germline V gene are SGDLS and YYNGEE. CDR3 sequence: CATSTGGSSTDTQYF. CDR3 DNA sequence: TGTGCCACTTCGACGGGCGGTTCTAGCACAGATACGCAGTATTTT.

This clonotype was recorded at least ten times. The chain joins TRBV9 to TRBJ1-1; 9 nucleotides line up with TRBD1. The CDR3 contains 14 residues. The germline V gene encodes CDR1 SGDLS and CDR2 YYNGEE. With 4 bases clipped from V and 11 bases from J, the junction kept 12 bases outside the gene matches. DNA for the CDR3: TGTGCCAGCAGCAGGCCGGGACAGGGCCGAGAGGCTTTCTTT. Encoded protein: CASSRPGQGREAFF.

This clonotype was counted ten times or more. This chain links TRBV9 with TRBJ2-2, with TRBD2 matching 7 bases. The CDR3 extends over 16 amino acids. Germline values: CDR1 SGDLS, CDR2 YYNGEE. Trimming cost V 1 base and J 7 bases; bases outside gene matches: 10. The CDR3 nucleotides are TGTGCCAGCAGCGTACGGGGGGACCAAGTAAACGGGGAGCTGTTTTTT. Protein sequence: CASSVRGDQVNGELFF.